A single sample gave rise to the 23 T cell receptor beta chains below, sequenced in a study of cytomegalovirus exposure and HLA in healthy donors (dated by TCRdb to between 2016 and 2019). Library preparation used the immunoSEQ multiplex PCR assay. For the multiplex PCR, a mixture combining 60 forward primers for TCR Vbeta segments and 13 reverse primers for TCR Jbeta segments was used. What TCRdb holds here is the immuneACCESS table cut down to in-frame rearrangements. Part of the clones is not present; checked against another copy, under half of the missing clones reflect an unresolved V gene, and the others are unexplained. This sample lists around 220,000 clones; 75% to 80% were detected once. The leading ten clones occupy 1.5% to 2% of the sample. Sequenced material: PBMCs. Source of these receptors: a man aged 18 to 29 in good health and CMV-seronegative.

The chain joins TRBV6-6 to TRBJ2-2; the D is unclear. This CDR3 spans 16 amino acids. With 2 bases removed from V and 6 bases from J, the gap between germline ends came to 16 bases. Germline lookup yields CDR1 MNHNY and CDR2 SVGAGI (reference sequence). Here the CDR3 reads CASSYPQVPSAGELFF. The CDR3 DNA sequence: TGTGCCAGCAGTTACCCCCAGGTACCCAGTGCCGGGGAGCTGTTTTTT.

V usage is TRBV9 and J usage is TRBJ2-3; 9 nucleotides line up with TRBD1. The CDR3 is 16 amino acids. CDR1 and CDR2 from the germline V gene are SGDLS and YYNGEE. J gave up 4 bases and V 2 bases, and 8 bases lay outside the gene matches. The chain's CDR3 is CASSVVPGQGPDTQYF. The CDR3, as DNA: TGTGCCAGCAGCGTCGTCCCGGGACAGGGCCCAGATACGCAGTATTTT.

The V gene is TRBV5-6, the J gene TRBJ2-7; the D gene is possibly TRBD1 (6 bases). V was shortened by 4 bases and J by 0 bases, with 14 bases between the two germline ends. CDR3 length: 15 amino acids. From germline, CDR1 is SGHDT and CDR2 YYEEEE. The CDR3 sequence is CASSHRDGHSYEQYF. The CDR3 bases are TGTGCCAGCAGCCACAGGGATGGGCACTCCTACGAGCAGTACTTC.

The sample holds a few counts of this clone. This sequence joins TRBV5-6 and TRBJ1-2; a weak D match, TRBD1 (5 bases). The V and J ends lost 1 base and 5 bases respectively, with 9 bases between them. Germline CDR1 reads SGHDT; CDR2 reads YYEEEE. The CDR3 is 13 amino acids. The CDR3 DNA follows: TGTGCCAGCAGCTTGCCGGCAGGGTATGGCTACACCTTC. Protein sequence: CASSLPAGYGYTF.

The chain couples TRBV4-3 to TRBJ2-7; 8 nucleotides agree with TRBD1. The J segment lost 2 bases and the V segment lost 0 bases, leaving 6 bases of the junction unmatched. Germline V CDR1 and CDR2: LGHNA, YSLEER. CDR3 length: 16 amino acids. In DNA form, the CDR3 reads TGCGCCAGCAGCCAAGAGAGGACAGGGATAGCCTACGAGCAGTACTTC. Amino acids: CASSQERTGIAYEQYF.

This clone was counted only a few times. The chain couples TRBV30 to TRBJ1-2, with unresolved D. This CDR3 contains 13 residues. Germline V CDR1 and CDR2: GTSNPN, SVGIG (reference sequence). V was trimmed by 1 base and J by 3 bases, leaving 9 bases between them. This chain's CDR3 is CAWSGGRDYGYTF. The CDR3 DNA follows: TGTGCCTGGAGTGGCGGGCGCGACTATGGCTACACCTTC. Variable domain in full (rest from reference TRBV30 and TRBJ1-2): SQTIHQWPATLVQPVGSPLSLECTVEGTSNPNLYWYRQAAGRGLQLLFYSVGIGQISSEVPQNLSASRPQDRQFILSSKKLLLSDSGFYLCAWSGGRDYGYTFGSGTRLTVV.

V is TRBV28 and J is TRBJ2-7; tentatively, D is TRBD1 (6 bases). Trimming removed 6 bases from V and 0 bases from J, with 12 bases in between. Germline V gene data show CDR1 as MDHEN and CDR2 as SYDVKM. There are 14 residues in the CDR3. This chain's CDR3 is CASSSRDNSYEQYF. The CDR3 DNA is TGTGCCAGCAGCTCCCGGGACAACTCCTACGAGCAGTACTTC.

This sequence joins TRBV15 and TRBJ2-3, with TRBD2 matching over 11 bases. This CDR3 spans 16 amino acids. The trim removed 1 base at V and 3 bases at J, leaving 3 bases unmatched. The V gene's germline CDR1 is LNHNV and CDR2 YYDKDF (reference sequence). The chain's CDR3 is CATSRALAGGTDTQYF. CDR3 DNA: TGTGCCACCAGCAGAGCATTAGCGGGAGGGACAGATACGCAGTATTTT.

The genes are TRBV5-6 and TRBJ2-7, with 9 bases that match TRBD1. Trimming cost V 4 bases and J 7 bases; bases outside gene matches: 6. The CDR3 has 13 residues. CDR1 is SGHDT and CDR2 is YYEEEE in the germline V gene. CDR3 loop: CASSQQGAREQYF. The CDR3 DNA reads as TGTGCCAGCAGCCAACAGGGGGCGCGAGAGCAGTACTTC.

The genes are TRBV7-2 and TRBJ1-2; 7 bases line up with TRBD1. The CDR3 length is 15 residues. CDR1 SGHTA and CDR2 FQGNSA come from the germline V gene. The trim removed 1 base at V and 5 bases at J, leaving 7 bases unmatched. The CDR3 reads CASSLDSGDSYGYTF. The DNA for the CDR3 is TGTGCCAGCAGCTTAGACTCGGGGGACAGTTATGGCTACACCTTC.

The V gene is TRBV6-6, the J gene TRBJ1-5; unclear D gene. The CDR3 length is 15 residues. Germline CDR1 reads MNHNY; CDR2 reads SVGAGI (reference sequence). Trimming cost V 5 bases and J 0 bases, with 11 bases left between them. The CDR3 coding sequence is TGTGCCAGCAGTCCCCACCAAGCTAGCAATCAGCCCCAGCATTTT. This codes for CASSPHQASNQPQHF.

This chain links TRBV6-1 with TRBJ2-4, with 7 nucleotides matching TRBD1. Germline trimming cut 0 bases from V and 2 bases from J; bases unmatched to any gene: 7. Germline CDR1 MNHNS, CDR2 SASEGT. The CDR3 has 17 amino acids. The CDR3 sequence is CASSEARAGGTKNIQYF. The CDR3 nucleotides read TGTGCCAGCAGTGAAGCGCGGGCAGGGGGTACCAAAAACATTCAGTACTTC.

The chain joins TRBV27 to TRBJ2-5; tentatively, D is TRBD2 (5 bases). The CDR3 sequence is 14 residues long. Trimming cost V 5 bases and J 5 bases, with 15 bases left between them. CDR1 MNHEY and CDR2 SMNVEV come from the germline V gene (reference sequence). Written as DNA, the CDR3 is TGTGCCAGCAGTCCGAGACCCCGAGGGGAGACCCAGTACTTC. Its translation is CASSPRPRGETQYF.

This clone has just a few counts. The CDR3 DNA reads TGTGCCAGCAGCTCCCAGGTTGCAACTCAGCCCCAGCATTTT. Its protein product is CASSSQVATQPQHF. This chain joins TRBV7-2 and TRBJ1-5; D unclear. The CDR3 runs 14 residues. Germline lookup yields CDR1 SGHTA and CDR2 FQGNSA. V shed 4 bases and J shed 6 bases, with 13 bases lying between them.

The CDR3 sequence is CASSSLGQTYEQYF. CDR3 in DNA: TGTGCCAGCAGTTCCCTGGGGCAAACCTACGAGCAGTACTTC. This chain connects TRBV27 to TRBJ2-7; D is possibly TRBD1 (5 bases). The V gene lost 4 bases and the J gene lost 2 bases, with 12 bases spanning the gap. CDR1 and CDR2 (germline): MNHEY, SMNVEV (reference sequence). The length of the CDR3 is 14 residues.

V and J are TRBV5-8 and TRBJ2-5, with TRBD1 as a possible D gene (6 bases). V lost 5 bases and J 5 bases, leaving 19 bases between the germline ends. The CDR3 is 15 amino acids. Germline CDR1 SGHTS, CDR2 YDEGEE. In DNA, the CDR3 is TGTGCCAGCAGTTATCGGGACACCCTCCGGGAGACCCAGTACTTC. It encodes CASSYRDTLRETQYF.

This sequence joins TRBV5-5 and TRBJ2-7, with 15 bases that match TRBD2. The CDR3 loop spans 15 amino acids. CDR1 is SGHKS and CDR2 is YYEKEE in the germline V gene (reference sequence). Losses at the gene ends were 4 bases for V and 4 bases for J; bases not matched to a gene: 3. Here the CDR3 DNA reads TGTGCCAGCAGCCCTGGGACTAGCGGGAGGTACGAGCAGTACTTC. Translated: CASSPGTSGRYEQYF.

This chain links TRBV4-3 with TRBJ1-3, with D perhaps TRBD1 (6 bases). V lost 6 bases and J 0 bases, leaving 9 bases between the germline ends. This CDR3 has 14 residues. The V gene's germline CDR1 is LGHNA and CDR2 YSLEER. CDR3: CASSLDSSGNTIYF. In DNA, the CDR3 is TGCGCCAGCAGTCTGGACAGCTCTGGAAACACCATATATTTT.

The chain combines TRBV29-1 with TRBJ2-1; 8 bases fit TRBD2. V lost 3 bases and J lost 8; bases outside the gene matches: 9. Germline V gene data show CDR1 as SQVTM and CDR2 as ANQGSEA. This CDR3 region has 14 residues. Written as DNA, the CDR3 is TGCAGCGTTGATGTCGGGGGGGGCCCCCATGAGCAGTTCTTC. This codes for CSVDVGGGPHEQFF.

The rearrangement uses TRBV4-3 and TRBJ2-2, with 12 bases that match TRBD2. Trimming at V came to 0 bases and at J to 1 base, leaving 3 bases not matched to a gene. CDR1 LGHNA and CDR2 YSLEER come from the germline V gene. CDR3 size: 18 residues. The CDR3 region is CASSQELAGGQNTGELFF. CDR3 in DNA: TGCGCCAGCAGCCAAGAACTAGCGGGGGGACAGAACACCGGGGAGCTGTTTTTT.

The rearrangement joins TRBV30 to TRBJ2-7, with D perhaps matching TRBD2 (6 bases). Germline V gene sequence: CDR1 GTSNPN, CDR2 SVGIG (reference sequence). This CDR3 is built from 12 residues. V lost 2 bases to trimming and J lost 3 bases, with 8 bases between them. CDR3 protein: CAWSKTSYEQYF. The CDR3 DNA follows: TGTGCCTGGAGTAAGACTAGCTACGAGCAGTACTTC.

In its sample, this clone was seen a few times. The CDR3 DNA reads as TGTGCCAGCAGTGGCGGCGGGGGGGTCTACGAGCAGTACTTC. Protein product: CASSGGGGVYEQYF. The chain combines TRBV28 with TRBJ2-7, with 9 bases identical to TRBD2. Trimming removed 5 bases from V and 3 bases from J; junction bases left unmatched: 5. Germline lookup yields CDR1 MDHEN and CDR2 SYDVKM. The length of the CDR3 is 14 residues.

The chain recombines TRBV5-4 with TRBJ1-5, with TRBD1 matching over 10 bases. V lost 5 bases, J lost 3 bases, and 5 bases stayed unmatched. Germline V gene data show CDR1 as SGHNT and CDR2 as YYREEE (reference sequence). The CDR3 is 15 amino acids. This CDR3 is CASSFGTGDNQPQHF. In nucleotides, the CDR3 is TGTGCCAGCAGTTTTGGGACAGGGGACAATCAGCCCCAGCATTTT.